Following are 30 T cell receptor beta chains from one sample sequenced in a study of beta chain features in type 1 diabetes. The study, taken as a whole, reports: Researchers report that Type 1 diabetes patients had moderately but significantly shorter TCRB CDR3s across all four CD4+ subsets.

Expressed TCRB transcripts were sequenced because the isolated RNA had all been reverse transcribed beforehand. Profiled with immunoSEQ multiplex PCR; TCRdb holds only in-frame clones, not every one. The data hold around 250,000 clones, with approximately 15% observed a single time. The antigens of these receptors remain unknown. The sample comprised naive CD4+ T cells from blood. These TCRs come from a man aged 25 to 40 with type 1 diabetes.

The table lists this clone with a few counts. CDR3 amino acids: CASTERGTGRNNEQFF. The CDR3 bases are TGTGCCAGCACCGAACGAGGGACAGGGAGGAACAATGAGCAGTTCTTC. The rearrangement uses TRBV27 and TRBJ2-1, with 9 bases matching TRBD1. This CDR3 is built from 16 residues. Germline V lookup: CDR1 MNHEY, CDR2 SMNVEV (reference sequence). Trimming took 7 bases from V and 5 from J; bases not matched to a gene: 12.

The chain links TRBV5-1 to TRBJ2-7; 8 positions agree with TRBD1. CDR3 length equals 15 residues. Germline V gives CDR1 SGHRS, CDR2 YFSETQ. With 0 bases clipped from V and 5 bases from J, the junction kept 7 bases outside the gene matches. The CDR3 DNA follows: TGCGCCAGCAGCTTGGGGGCAGGGGGCATCAACGAGCAGTACTTC. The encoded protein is CASSLGAGGINEQYF.

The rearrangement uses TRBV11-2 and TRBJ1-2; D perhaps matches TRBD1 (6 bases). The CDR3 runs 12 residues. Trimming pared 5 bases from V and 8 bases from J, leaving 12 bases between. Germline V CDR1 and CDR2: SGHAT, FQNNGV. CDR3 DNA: TGTGCCAGCAGCAACAGGGCTGGCGGCTACACCTTC. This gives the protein CASSNRAGGYTF.

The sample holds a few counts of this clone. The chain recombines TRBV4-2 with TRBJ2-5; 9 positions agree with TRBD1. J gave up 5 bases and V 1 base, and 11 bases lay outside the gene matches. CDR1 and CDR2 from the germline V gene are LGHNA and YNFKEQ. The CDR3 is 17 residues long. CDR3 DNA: TGTGCCAGCAGCCAAGGGAATAGGGACAGGGAGACGGAGACCCAGTACTTC. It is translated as CASSQGNRDRETETQYF.

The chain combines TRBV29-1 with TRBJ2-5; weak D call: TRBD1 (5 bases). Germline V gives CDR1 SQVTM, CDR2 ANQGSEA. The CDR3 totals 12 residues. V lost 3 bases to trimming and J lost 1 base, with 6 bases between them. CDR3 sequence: CSVDRVQETQYF. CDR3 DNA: TGCAGCGTTGACAGGGTCCAAGAGACCCAGTACTTC.

The CDR3 protein is CARTGTGVGYTF. The CDR3 DNA reads TGTGCCAGGACCGGGACAGGGGTCGGCTACACCTTC. V is TRBV2 and J is TRBJ1-2; TRBD1 agrees at 10 bases. The junction had 6 bases not matched to a gene; V was cut back by 9 bases and J by 8 bases. This CDR3 spans 12 amino acids. CDR1 and CDR2 from the germline V gene are SNHLY and FYNNEI.

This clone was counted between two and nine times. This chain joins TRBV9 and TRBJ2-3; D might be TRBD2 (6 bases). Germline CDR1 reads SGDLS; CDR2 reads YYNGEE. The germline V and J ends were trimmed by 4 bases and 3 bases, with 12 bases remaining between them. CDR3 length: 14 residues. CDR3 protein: CASSIPGLTDTQYF. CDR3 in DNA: TGTGCCAGCAGCATACCGGGACTTACAGATACGCAGTATTTT.

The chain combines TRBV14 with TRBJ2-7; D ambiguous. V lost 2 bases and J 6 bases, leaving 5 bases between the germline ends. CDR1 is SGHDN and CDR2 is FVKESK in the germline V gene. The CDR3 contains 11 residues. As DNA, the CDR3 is TGTGCCAGCAGCCAAAACATCGAGCAGTACTTC. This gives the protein CASSQNIEQYF.

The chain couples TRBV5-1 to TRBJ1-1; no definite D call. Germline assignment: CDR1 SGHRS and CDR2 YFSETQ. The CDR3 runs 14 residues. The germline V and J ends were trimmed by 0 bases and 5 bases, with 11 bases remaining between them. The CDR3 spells CASSLELSGTEAFF. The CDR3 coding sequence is TGCGCCAGCAGCTTGGAGCTATCCGGGACTGAAGCTTTCTTT.

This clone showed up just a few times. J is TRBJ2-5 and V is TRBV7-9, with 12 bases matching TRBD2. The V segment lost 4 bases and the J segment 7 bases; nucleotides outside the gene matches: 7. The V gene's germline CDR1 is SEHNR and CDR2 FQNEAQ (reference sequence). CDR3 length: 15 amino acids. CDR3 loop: CASSSTSGLAGTQYF. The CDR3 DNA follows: TGTGCCAGCAGCTCAACCTCGGGACTAGCGGGGACCCAGTACTTC.

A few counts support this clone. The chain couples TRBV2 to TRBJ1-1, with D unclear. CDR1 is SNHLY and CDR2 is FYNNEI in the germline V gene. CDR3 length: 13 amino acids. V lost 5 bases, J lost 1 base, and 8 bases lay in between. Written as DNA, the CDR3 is TGTGCCAGCAGTATCGACTCGAACACTGAAGCTTTCTTT. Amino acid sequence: CASSIDSNTEAFF.

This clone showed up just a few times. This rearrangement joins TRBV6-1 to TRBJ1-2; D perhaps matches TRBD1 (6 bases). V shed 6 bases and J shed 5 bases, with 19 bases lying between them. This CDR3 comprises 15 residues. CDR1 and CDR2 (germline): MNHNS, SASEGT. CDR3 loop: CASSDEPGTMYGYTF. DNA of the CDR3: TGTGCCAGCAGCGACGAACCCGGGACAATGTATGGCTACACCTTC.

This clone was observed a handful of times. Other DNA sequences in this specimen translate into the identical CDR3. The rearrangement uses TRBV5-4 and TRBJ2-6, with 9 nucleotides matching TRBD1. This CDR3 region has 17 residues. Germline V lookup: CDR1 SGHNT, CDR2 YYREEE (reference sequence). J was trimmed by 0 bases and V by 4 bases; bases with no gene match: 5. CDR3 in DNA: TGTGCCAGCAGCAAGGGACAGGGACCCTCTGGGGCCAACGTCCTGACTTTC. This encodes CASSKGQGPSGANVLTF.

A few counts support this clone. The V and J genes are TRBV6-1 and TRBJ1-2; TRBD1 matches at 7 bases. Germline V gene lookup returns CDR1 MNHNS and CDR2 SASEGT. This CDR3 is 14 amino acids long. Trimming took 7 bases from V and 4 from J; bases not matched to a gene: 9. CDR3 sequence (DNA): TGTGCCAGCATGTCTACAGGGGCGGCCTATGGCTACACCTTC. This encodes CASMSTGAAYGYTF.

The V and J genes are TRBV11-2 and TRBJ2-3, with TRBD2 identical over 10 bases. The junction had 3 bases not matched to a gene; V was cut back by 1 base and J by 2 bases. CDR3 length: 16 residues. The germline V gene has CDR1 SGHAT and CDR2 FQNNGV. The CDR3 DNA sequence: TGTGCCAGCAGCTTAGGGACTAGCGGCCCCACAGATACGCAGTATTTT. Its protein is CASSLGTSGPTDTQYF.

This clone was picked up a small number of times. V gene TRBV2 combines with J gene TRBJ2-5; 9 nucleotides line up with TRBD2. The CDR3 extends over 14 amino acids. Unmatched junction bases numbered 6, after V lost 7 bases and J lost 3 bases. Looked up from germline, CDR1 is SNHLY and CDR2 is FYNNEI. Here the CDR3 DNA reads TGTGCCAGCATCGAGCGGGGGGAGAAAGAGACCCAGTACTTC. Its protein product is CASIERGEKETQYF.

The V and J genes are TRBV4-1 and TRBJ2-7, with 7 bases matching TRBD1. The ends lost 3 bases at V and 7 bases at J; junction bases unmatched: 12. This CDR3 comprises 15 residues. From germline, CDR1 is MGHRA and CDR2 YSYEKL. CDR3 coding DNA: TGCGCCAGCAGCCACCCAGACAGGGTGTTAGGGGAGCAGTACTTC. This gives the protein CASSHPDRVLGEQYF.

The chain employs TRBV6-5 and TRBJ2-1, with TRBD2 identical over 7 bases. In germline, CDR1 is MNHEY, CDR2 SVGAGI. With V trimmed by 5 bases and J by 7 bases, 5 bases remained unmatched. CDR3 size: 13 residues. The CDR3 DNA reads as TGTGCCAGCAGTGCGGGAGAAGCAAATGAGCAGTTCTTC. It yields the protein CASSAGEANEQFF.

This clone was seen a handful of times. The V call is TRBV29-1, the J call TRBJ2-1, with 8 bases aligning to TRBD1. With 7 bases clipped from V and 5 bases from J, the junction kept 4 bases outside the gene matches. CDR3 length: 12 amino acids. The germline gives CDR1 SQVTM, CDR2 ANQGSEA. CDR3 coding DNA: TGCAGCGGACACAGGGGGAACAATGAGCAGTTCTTC. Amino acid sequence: CSGHRGNNEQFF.

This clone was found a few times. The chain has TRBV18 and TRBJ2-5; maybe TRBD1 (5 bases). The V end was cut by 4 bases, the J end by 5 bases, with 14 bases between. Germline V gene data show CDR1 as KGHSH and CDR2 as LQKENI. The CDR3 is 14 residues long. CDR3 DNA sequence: TGTGCCAGCTCACTAATGACAGTTTCCGAGACCCAGTACTTC. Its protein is CASSLMTVSETQYF. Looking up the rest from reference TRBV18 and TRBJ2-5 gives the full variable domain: NAGVMQNPRHLVRRRGQEARLRCSPMKGHSHVYWYRQLPEEGLKFMVYLQKENIIDESGMPKERFSAEFPKEGPSILRIQQVVRGDSAAYFCASSLMTVSETQYFGPGTRLLVL.

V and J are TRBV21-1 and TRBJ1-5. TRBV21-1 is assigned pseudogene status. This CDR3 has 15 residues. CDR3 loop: CASSKVCLTNQPQHF. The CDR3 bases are TGTGCCAGCAGCAAAGTGTGTCTGACTAATCAGCCCCAGCATTTT.

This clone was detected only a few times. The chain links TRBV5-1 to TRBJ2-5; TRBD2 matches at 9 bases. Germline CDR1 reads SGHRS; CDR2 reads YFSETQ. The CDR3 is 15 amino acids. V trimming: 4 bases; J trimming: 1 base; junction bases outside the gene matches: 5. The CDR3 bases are TGCGCCAGCAGCCCCCGCGGGGGGGCCCAAGAGACCCAGTACTTC. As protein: CASSPRGGAQETQYF.

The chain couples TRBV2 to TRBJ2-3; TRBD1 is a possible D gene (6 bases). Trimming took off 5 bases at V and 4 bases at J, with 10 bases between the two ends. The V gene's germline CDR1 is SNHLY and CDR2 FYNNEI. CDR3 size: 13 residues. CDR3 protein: CASSQGPADTQYF. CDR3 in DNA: TGTGCCAGCAGTCAGGGGCCGGCAGATACGCAGTATTTT.

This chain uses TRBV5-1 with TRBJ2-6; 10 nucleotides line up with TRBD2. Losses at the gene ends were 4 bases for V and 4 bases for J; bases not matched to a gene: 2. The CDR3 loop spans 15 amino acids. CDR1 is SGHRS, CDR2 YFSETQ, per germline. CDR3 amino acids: CASSTSGTGANVLTF. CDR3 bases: TGCGCCAGCAGCACTAGCGGGACGGGGGCCAACGTCCTGACTTTC.

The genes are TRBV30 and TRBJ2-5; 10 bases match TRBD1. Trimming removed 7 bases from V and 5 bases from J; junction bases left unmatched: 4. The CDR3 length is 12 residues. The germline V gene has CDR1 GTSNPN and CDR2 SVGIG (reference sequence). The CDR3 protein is CALDRGKETQYF. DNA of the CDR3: TGTGCCTTGGACAGGGGGAAGGAGACCCAGTACTTC.

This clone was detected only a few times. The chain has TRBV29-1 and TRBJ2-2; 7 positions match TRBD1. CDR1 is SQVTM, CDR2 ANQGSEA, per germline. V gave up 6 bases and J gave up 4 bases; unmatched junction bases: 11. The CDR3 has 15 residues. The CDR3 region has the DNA TGCAGCGTGCAGATTGGGGACAGAACCACCGGGGAGCTGTTTTTT. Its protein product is CSVQIGDRTTGELFF.

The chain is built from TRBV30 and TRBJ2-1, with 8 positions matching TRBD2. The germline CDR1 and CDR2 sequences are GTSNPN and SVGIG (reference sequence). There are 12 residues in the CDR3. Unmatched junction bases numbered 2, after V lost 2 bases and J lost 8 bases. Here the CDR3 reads CAWSNSGDEQFF. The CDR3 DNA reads TGTGCCTGGAGTAATAGCGGGGATGAGCAGTTCTTC.

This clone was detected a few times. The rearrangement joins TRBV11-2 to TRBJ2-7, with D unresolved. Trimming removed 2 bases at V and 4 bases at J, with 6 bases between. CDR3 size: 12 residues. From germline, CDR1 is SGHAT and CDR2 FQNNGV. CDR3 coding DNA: TGTGCCAGCAGCTTATCCTTTTACGAGCAGTACTTC. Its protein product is CASSLSFYEQYF.

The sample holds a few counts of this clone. CDR3 bases: TGCGCCAGCAGCCCAGATCCAGCGGGGGTAAATACGCAGTATTTT. Translation gives CASSPDPAGVNTQYF. The genes are TRBV5-1 and TRBJ2-3, with 8 nucleotides matching TRBD2. The CDR3 totals 15 residues. V shed 4 bases, J shed 7 bases, and the junction held 11 bases outside the gene matches. Germline V CDR1 and CDR2: SGHRS, YFSETQ.

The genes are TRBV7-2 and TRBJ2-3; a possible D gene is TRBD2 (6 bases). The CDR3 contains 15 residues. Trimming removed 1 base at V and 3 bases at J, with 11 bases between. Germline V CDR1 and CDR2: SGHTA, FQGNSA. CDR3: CASSLVGGGTDTQYF. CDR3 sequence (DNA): TGTGCCAGCAGCTTAGTGGGTGGAGGGACAGATACGCAGTATTTT.